The entry that follows covers one TCR beta chain sequence. These data come from a study of OX40 agonist ivuxolimab in advanced cancers. For the study at large: Subjects had a mean age of around 60 years, with a range of about 23 to 90; around 84% were male.

Sequenced by immunoSEQ multiplex PCR; TCRdb stores in-frame clones only, minus some. The sample lists approximately 49,000 clones, under 90% occurring once. The germline V gene encodes CDR1 SNHLY and CDR2 FYNNEI. The CDR3 loop spans 12 amino acids. V was clipped by 4 bases and J by 3 bases, with 7 bases between them. The starting material was CD4+ or CD8+ T cells sorted from blood, obtained in a trial of the OX40 agonist ivuxolimab. This receptor was taken from an adult with an advanced solid tumor such as melanoma, head and neck, liver or kidney cancer. The chain links TRBV2 to TRBJ2-7, with unresolved D. CDR3 DNA: TGTGCCAGCAGTGGGAGACACTACGAGCAGTACTTC. This encodes CASSGRHYEQYF.